The table lists the clone carrying this T cell receptor (beta chain) with a few counts. Its antigen is not known. Each CDR3 protein is one row after TCRdb ran MiXCR on the reads. Among some 600,000 distinct CDR3 sequences listed, about 24% were seen once. The record originates from a study of T cell repertoires in cytomegalovirus infection. Study conclusions and caveats: Clonotype analysis showed dominance of the ex vivo response by HLA-C-restricted CMV-specific TCR beta clonotypes.

This TCR derives from a human donor in good health (CMV status not recorded). Some clones in this sample may be carry-over from other donors' samples. Sequenced sample: CD8+ T cells from PBMCs.

The DNA of the CDR3 is TGCAGTGCTAGAGATCAGGGAGAGACCCAGTACTTC. This codes for CSARDQGETQYF. V and J are TRBV20-1 and TRBJ2-5; a possible D gene is TRBD1 (5 bases). Deletions cut 0 bases from V and 4 bases from J, with 6 bases between. Germline loops: CDR1 DFQATT, CDR2 SNEGSKA (reference sequence). The CDR3 extends over 12 amino acids.